The 27 T cell receptor beta chains presented below share a single source sample, sequenced in a study of neurological immune-mediated disorders. Time point denoted: technical triplicate 1. TCRdb called the 5' RACE reads again in MiXCR, with one record for every CDR3 protein. Of tens of thousands of distinct CDR3 sequences in the sample, around 10% were seen once. What was sequenced was PBMCs. Receptors originate from a man between 60 and 75 years old with HTLV-1-associated myelopathy (HAM/TSP).

The sample holds many counts of this clonotype. V is TRBV20-1 and J is TRBJ1-5, with D possibly matching TRBD1 (6 bases). Trimming left V 6 bases short and J 0 bases short, with 15 bases between. Germline V gives CDR1 DFQATT, CDR2 SNEGSKA (reference sequence). The CDR3 is made up of 15 amino acids. The chain's CDR3 is CSAREIGGSNQPQHF. CDR3 DNA sequence: TGCAGTGCACGGGAGATAGGGGGTAGCAATCAGCCCCAGCATTTT.

V and J are TRBV4-2 and TRBJ2-1; D is possibly TRBD2 (5 bases). CDR1 and CDR2 from the germline V gene are LGHNA and YNFKEQ. V was pared by 0 bases and J by 6 bases, with 9 bases between. The CDR3 runs 14 residues. Written as DNA, the CDR3 is TGTGCCAGCAGCCAAGAGAGGGCAGCCAATGAGCAGTTCTTC. Its translation: CASSQERAANEQFF.

This clonotype has a count of ten or more. The chain recombines TRBV28 with TRBJ1-1, with D uncertain. The CDR3 consists of 15 residues. CDR1 is MDHEN and CDR2 is SYDVKM in the germline V gene. V was cut by 1 base and J by 8 bases, with 17 bases left in between. CDR3 in amino acids: CASSLSVRGGNEAFF. The CDR3 coding sequence is TGTGCCAGCAGTTTATCGGTACGTGGCGGGAACGAAGCTTTCTTT.

The sample holds one count of this clonotype. The chain combines TRBV20-1 with TRBJ1-5; weak D call: TRBD1 (6 bases). This CDR3 is 14 amino acids long. Germline CDR1 DFQATT, CDR2 SNEGSKA (reference sequence). Deletions cut 2 bases from V and 5 bases from J, with 13 bases between. This CDR3 reads CSARRRAGDQPQHF. The CDR3 nucleotides read TGCAGTGCTAGACGGAGGGCAGGGGATCAGCCCCAGCATTTT.

This clonotype occurred a few times. The genes are TRBV9 and TRBJ1-1; D is perhaps TRBD1 (6 bases). This CDR3 spans 14 amino acids. V was pared by 4 bases and J by 7 bases, with 17 bases between. Germline lookup yields CDR1 SGDLS and CDR2 YYNGEE. For the CDR3, the DNA is TGTGCCAGCAGCCTAGGGGGGGGGAACGATGAAGCTTTCTTT. This gives the protein CASSLGGGNDEAFF.

This clonotype has ten or more counts. The chain combines TRBV20-1 with TRBJ2-7; 11 bases align to TRBD2. Unmatched junction bases numbered 5, after V lost 1 base and J lost 3 bases. Germline-derived CDR1 and CDR2 are DFQATT and SNEGSKA (reference sequence). The CDR3 loop spans 15 amino acids. The CDR3 bases are TGCAGTGCTAGAGTTCCCGGGACTAGCGGCTACGAGCAGTACTTC. Translating gives CSARVPGTSGYEQYF.

V gene TRBV15 combines with J gene TRBJ2-1, with TRBD1 as a possible D gene (6 bases). This CDR3 contains 15 residues. V lost 4 bases and J 5 bases, leaving 15 bases between the germline ends. Germline lookup yields CDR1 LNHNV and CDR2 YYDKDF (reference sequence). CDR3 sequence: CATSIYGTRDNEQFF. CDR3 nucleotide sequence: TGTGCCACCAGCATCTATGGGACACGCGACAATGAGCAGTTCTTC. Looking up the rest from reference TRBV15 and TRBJ2-1 gives the full variable domain: DAMVIQNPRYQVTQFGKPVTLSCSQTLNHNVMYWYQQKSSQAPKLLFHYYDKDFNNEADTPDNFQSRRPNTSFCFLDIRSPGLGDTAMYLCATSIYGTRDNEQFFGPGTRLTVL.

This CDR3 reads CASSFMVGETQYF. In DNA form, the CDR3 reads TGTGCCAGCAGTTTTATGGTAGGCGAGACCCAGTACTTC. The V and J genes are TRBV12-3 or TRBV12-4 and TRBJ2-3; no firm D call. The J call is in doubt because the DNA end fits TRBJ2-5 better. The CDR3 is made up of 13 amino acids.

This sequence joins TRBV30 and TRBJ2-5; D is uncertain. Germline values: CDR1 GTSNPN, CDR2 SVGIG (reference sequence). The V gene lost 2 bases and the J gene lost 4 bases, with 5 bases spanning the gap. The CDR3 covers 11 residues. The CDR3: CAWSSLETQYF. CDR3 nucleotide sequence: TGTGCCTGGAGTAGCCTAGAGACCCAGTACTTC. The variable domain in full, with the rest retrieved from reference TRBV30 and TRBJ2-5, is SQTIHQWPATLVQPVGSPLSLECTVEGTSNPNLYWYRQAAGRGLQLLFYSVGIGQISSEVPQNLSASRPQDRQFILSSKKLLLSDSGFYLCAWSSLETQYFGPGTRLLVL.

This clonotype was recorded many times. The chain uses TRBV3-1 and TRBJ1-2; no clear D gene. Germline V CDR1 and CDR2: LGHDT, YNNKEL (reference sequence). V shed 3 bases and J shed 8 bases, with 19 bases lying between them. The CDR3 has 15 residues. Written as DNA, the CDR3 is TGTGCCAGCAGCCATACCAACCGGGGTCCTCGGGGCTACACCTTC. Residues: CASSHTNRGPRGYTF. Full variable domain (remainder filled in from reference TRBV3-1 and TRBJ1-2): DTAVSQTPKYLVTQMGNDKSIKCEQNLGHDTMYWYKQDSKKFLKIMFSYNNKELIINETVPNRFSPKSPDKAHLNLHINSLELGDSAVYFCASSHTNRGPRGYTFGSGTRLTVV.

This clonotype occurred many times. The chain is built from TRBV3-1 and TRBJ2-3; 7 bases align to TRBD2. The CDR3 is made up of 17 amino acids. Germline V CDR1 and CDR2: LGHDT, YNNKEL (reference sequence). V shed 4 bases and J 0 bases; nucleotides not matched to a gene: 10. The CDR3, as DNA: TGTGCCAGCAGCCCCTTGCGGGAGTCCTATAGCACAGATACGCAGTATTTT. As protein: CASSPLRESYSTDTQYF.

Worth noting for this clonotype: A read error is possible here, since a much larger clone lies one base away. The V call is TRBV6-1, the J call TRBJ1-5; D is possibly TRBD1 (5 bases). With 7 bases removed from V and 4 bases from J, the gap between germline ends came to 17 bases. The CDR3 length is 15 residues. Germline V CDR1 and CDR2: MNHNS, SASEGT. This CDR3 reads CASKGLQVPNQPQHF. In nucleotides, the CDR3 is TGTGCCAGCAAAGGCCTACAGGTGCCAAATCAGCCCCAGCATTTT.

This clonotype has a count of ten or more. This chain connects TRBV29-1 to TRBJ1-1; D gene unclear. The CDR3 is 13 residues long. Germline loops: CDR1 SQVTM, CDR2 ANQGSEA. V was pared by 7 bases and J by 1 base, with 13 bases between. CDR3 sequence reads: CSARTPRNTEAFF. The CDR3 DNA is TGCAGCGCCCGGACGCCCAGGAACACTGAAGCTTTCTTT.

This clonotype was detected ten times or more. The chain couples TRBV12-3 or TRBV12-4 to TRBJ2-5, with 11 nucleotides matching TRBD2. J gave up 2 bases and V 5 bases, and 7 bases lay outside the gene matches. The CDR3 runs to 16 residues. In DNA, the CDR3 is TGTGCCAGCAGTCCCCCGACTAGCGGGACACAAGAGACCCAGTACTTC. Its protein is CASSPPTSGTQETQYF.

The chain joins TRBV5-1 to TRBJ2-1; TRBD2 aligns across 11 bases. CDR1 SGHRS and CDR2 YFSETQ come from the germline V gene. This CDR3 region has 15 residues. The trim removed 4 bases at V and 8 bases at J, leaving 8 bases unmatched. The CDR3 spells CASSRSGGAMDEQFF. In nucleotides, the CDR3 is TGCGCCAGCAGCCGTAGCGGGGGGGCCATGGATGAGCAGTTCTTC.

There are many counts of this clonotype. The rearrangement links TRBV5-1 to TRBJ1-2; D gene unclear. The V and J ends lost 7 bases and 7 bases respectively, with 17 bases between them. There are 13 residues in the CDR3. Looked up from germline, CDR1 is SGHRS and CDR2 is YFSETQ. Here the CDR3 reads CASSAQCVAGYTF. Here the CDR3 DNA reads TGCGCCAGCTCCGCACAGTGTGTCGCTGGCTACACCTTC. Combining the CDR3 with reference TRBV5-1 and TRBJ1-2 gives the whole variable domain KAGVTQTPRYLIKTRGQQVTLSCSPISGHRSVSWYQQTPGQGLQFLFEYFSETQRNKGNFPGRFSGRQFSNSRSEMNVSTLELGDSALYLCASSAQCVAGYTFGSGTRLTVV.

In its sample, this clonotype was seen many times. J is TRBJ2-6 and V is TRBV7-2; D remains unclear. The germline V gene encodes CDR1 SGHTA and CDR2 FQGNSA. Deletions cut 5 bases from V and 0 bases from J, with 14 bases between. This CDR3 comprises 17 residues. CDR3 amino acids: CASSRSPENSGANVLTF. CDR3 sequence (DNA): TGTGCCAGCAGCCGGTCTCCCGAAAACTCTGGGGCCAACGTCCTGACTTTC.

The table lists this clonotype with many counts. The chain uses TRBV7-2 and TRBJ1-1, with no clear D. Trimming removed 5 bases at V and 5 bases at J, with 18 bases between. There are 15 residues in the CDR3. Germline values: CDR1 SGHTA, CDR2 FQGNSA. The CDR3 reads CASSLTRVSLTEAFF. The CDR3 bases are TGTGCCAGCAGCCTAACCCGGGTTTCGCTTACTGAAGCTTTCTTT.

This clonotype was recorded at least ten times. The chain combines TRBV4-1 with TRBJ1-2; 11 bases map to TRBD1. The germline V gene encodes CDR1 MGHRA and CDR2 YSYEKL. Trimming at V came to 0 bases and at J to 6 bases, leaving 12 bases not matched to a gene. This CDR3 comprises 18 residues. CDR3: CASSQDGQGAFWLDGYTF. The CDR3 DNA reads as TGCGCCAGCAGCCAAGACGGACAGGGGGCGTTCTGGCTCGATGGCTACACCTTC.

In this sample, this clonotype turned up many times. This chain joins TRBV7-2 and TRBJ2-7, with D perhaps TRBD1 or TRBD2 (5 bases each). Germline CDR1 reads SGHTA; CDR2 reads FQGNSA. The CDR3 spans 15 residues. The V end was cut by 5 bases, the J end by 7 bases, with 21 bases between. CDR3 amino acids: CASSPRPGTLWEQYF. As DNA, the CDR3 is TGTGCCAGCAGCCCACGGCCAGGGACCTTGTGGGAGCAGTACTTC.

This clonotype came up a few times. CDR3 DNA: TGTGCCAGTAGTTCTGGACAGTTAAACCTAGCCAAAAACATTCAGTACTTC. Protein: CASSSGQLNLAKNIQYF. This rearrangement joins TRBV19 to TRBJ2-4; TRBD1 is a possible D gene (6 bases). The germline gives CDR1 LNHDA, CDR2 SQIVND (reference sequence). Trimming took 5 bases from V and 0 from J, leaving 17 bases between them. This CDR3 contains 17 residues. Complete variable domain (other parts from reference TRBV19 and TRBJ2-4): DGGITQSPKYLFRKEGQNVTLSCEQNLNHDAMYWYRQDPGQGLRLIYYSQIVNDFQKGDIAEGYSVSREKKESFPLTVTSAQKNPTAFYLCASSSGQLNLAKNIQYFGAGTRLSVL.

This clonotype was seen only a few times. This chain joins TRBV12-3 or TRBV12-4 and TRBJ1-3; possibly TRBD1 for D (5 bases). V was cut by 5 bases and J by 0 bases, with 11 bases left in between. The CDR3 length is 15 residues. In DNA, the CDR3 is TGTGCCAGCAGTCAGGGCACTCTCTCTGGAAACACCATATATTTT. Residues: CASSQGTLSGNTIYF.

This clonotype came up many times. This rearrangement joins TRBV28 to TRBJ2-1; D might be TRBD1 or TRBD2, each matching 6 bases. V was shortened by 6 bases and J by 6 bases, with 18 bases between the two germline ends. Germline lookup yields CDR1 MDHEN and CDR2 SYDVKM. This CDR3 has 15 amino acids. DNA of the CDR3: TGTGCCAGCAGCCCGGCGGGGACAATAATCAATGAGCAGTTCTTC. Residues: CASSPAGTIINEQFF.

On this clonotype: This clone may be a read error of a much larger clone one base away. V and J are TRBV9 and TRBJ1-3; tentatively, D is TRBD1 (5 bases). CDR1 SGDLS and CDR2 YYNGEE come from the germline V gene. This CDR3 has 15 residues. DNA for the CDR3: TGTGCCAACAGCCAGGGACTGAGCTCTGGAAACACCATATATTTT. This codes for CANSQGLSSGNTIYF.

This clonotype was detected ten times or more. V and J are TRBV5-1 and TRBJ1-1; D may be TRBD1 (5 bases). Germline values: CDR1 SGHRS, CDR2 YFSETQ. This CDR3 comprises 14 residues. V was shortened by 4 bases and J by 2 bases, with 12 bases between the two germline ends. CDR3 sequence (DNA): TGCGCCAGCAGCCCCCGACAGAGTAACACTGAAGCTTTCTTT. Residues: CASSPRQSNTEAFF. The variable domain in full, completed from reference TRBV5-1 and TRBJ1-1, reads KAGVTQTPRYLIKTRGQQVTLSCSPISGHRSVSWYQQTPGQGLQFLFEYFSETQRNKGNFPGRFSGRQFSNSRSEMNVSTLELGDSALYLCASSPRQSNTEAFFGQGTRLTVV.

The rearrangement uses TRBV19 and TRBJ2-6; D not certain. The V and J ends lost 2 bases and 2 bases respectively, with 19 bases between them. The germline V gene encodes CDR1 LNHDA and CDR2 SQIVND (reference sequence). The CDR3 totals 19 residues. CDR3 in amino acids: CASSIQVFLGPAGANVLTF. CDR3 DNA sequence: TGTGCCAGTAGTATACAGGTCTTCCTGGGCCCTGCTGGGGCCAACGTCCTGACTTTC.

This clonotype was recorded at least ten times. This chain joins TRBV5-1 and TRBJ2-5, with D possibly matching TRBD2 (6 bases). V was pared by 3 bases and J by 2 bases, with 11 bases between. CDR1 is SGHRS and CDR2 is YFSETQ in the germline V gene. CDR3 length: 14 residues. The CDR3 spells CASSWTTGQETQYF. CDR3 nucleotides: TGCGCCAGCAGCTGGACTACAGGTCAAGAGACCCAGTACTTC.